The clone carrying this TCR beta chain was found many times. A universal primer binding site was introduced by template switching. The final cDNA contained unique molecular identifiers. MiXCR, applied by TCRdb to the 5' RACE reads, yields one record per CDR3 protein. The sample carries around 490,000 distinct CDR3 sequences, roughly 15% recorded once. The record originates from a study of identical twins. V lost 4 bases and J lost 4, with 18 bases in between. There are 16 residues in the CDR3. The V gene's germline CDR1 is SGHRS and CDR2 YFSETQ. This sample was shared with a second study, whose subject was yellow fever vaccine responses in identical twins.

Sequencing was done on a sample of CD4+ T cells sorted from blood. This TCR was sampled from a woman aged 18-29 years in good health. The J gene is TRBJ2-1, the V gene TRBV5-1, with a possible D match to TRBD1 (5 bases). The CDR3 loop reads CASSPQQASYYNEQFF. The CDR3 bases are TGCGCCAGCAGCCCACAACAGGCTAGTTATTACAATGAGCAGTTCTTC.